The 24 T cell receptor beta chains below come from one sample, sequenced in a study of shared clonotypes between healthy human individuals. Terminally differentiated effector memory CD45RA+ cells were left out of the naive CD8 fraction, which was CD45RO-negative and positively selected for CCR7. Profiling relied on immunoSEQ multiplex PCR, and the TCRdb table lists in-frame clones only, not all of them. The sample has about 2 million clones, about 95% seen once. Sequences were obtained from naive CD8+ T cells sorted from blood. The receptor source for this set is a man between 18 and 29 years old in good health.

The chain recombines TRBV11-2 with TRBJ2-2; no clear D gene. The CDR3 length is 15 residues. Looked up from germline, CDR1 is SGHAT and CDR2 is FQNNGV. V gave up 2 bases and J gave up 5 bases, with 12 bases separating them. The CDR3 is CASSLTPDGTGELFF. As DNA, the CDR3 is TGTGCCAGCAGCTTAACTCCGGACGGAACCGGGGAGCTGTTTTTT. The full variable domain, completed using reference TRBV11-2 and TRBJ2-2, is EAGVAQSPRYKIIEKRQSVAFWCNPISGHATLYWYQQILGQGPKLLIQFQNNGVVDDSQLPKDRFSAERLKGVDSTLKIQPAKLEDSAVYLCASSLTPDGTGELFFGEGSRLTVL.

CDR3 loop: CASSSTNGNQPQHF. CDR3 coding DNA: TGTGCCAGCAGCTCCACTAATGGGAATCAGCCCCAGCATTTT. The genes are TRBV7-9 and TRBJ1-5; no definite D call. This CDR3 region has 14 residues. In germline, CDR1 is SEHNR, CDR2 FQNEAQ (reference sequence). V was trimmed by 4 bases and J by 4 bases, leaving 11 bases between them.

The rearrangement uses TRBV30 and TRBJ1-1, with D unclear. The CDR3 consists of 14 residues. CDR1 is GTSNPN and CDR2 is SVGIG in the germline V gene (reference sequence). V dropped 4 bases and J dropped 3 bases, with 15 bases sitting between them. CDR3 bases: TGTGCCTGGACCCGCCCCGGAGCCTACACTGAAGCTTTCTTT. This codes for CAWTRPGAYTEAFF.

This clone was counted once. The chain recombines TRBV11-2 with TRBJ2-1; the D is unclear. The germline V gene has CDR1 SGHAT and CDR2 FQNNGV. The ends were cut back, 7 bases at V and 7 bases at J, with 23 bases in the middle. The CDR3 extends over 16 amino acids. Written as DNA, the CDR3 is TGTGCCAGCAACCCAATCCCTACGCCTACGGGTAATGAGCAGTTCTTC. This sequence encodes CASNPIPTPTGNEQFF.

The chain is built from TRBV6-5 and TRBJ2-3; D gene unclear. CDR1 is MNHEY and CDR2 is SVGAGI in the germline V gene. The CDR3 loop spans 15 amino acids. Trimming removed 5 bases at V and 2 bases at J, with 14 bases between. The CDR3 DNA reads TGTGCCAGCAGTCCCTCGGTGGGCCACACAGATACGCAGTATTTT. It yields the protein CASSPSVGHTDTQYF.

J is TRBJ2-2 and V is TRBV5-1; D gene uncertain. CDR1 is SGHRS, CDR2 YFSETQ, per germline. The CDR3 consists of 16 residues. Trimming took off 1 base at V and 1 base at J, with 11 bases between the two ends. The CDR3 spells CASSLLGIQNTGELFF. In DNA form, the CDR3 reads TGCGCCAGCAGCTTGTTGGGAATCCAGAACACCGGGGAGCTGTTTTTT.

The chain uses TRBV10-3 and TRBJ2-1, with 11 positions matching TRBD2. The CDR3 sequence is 16 residues long. The germline gives CDR1 ENHRY, CDR2 SYGVKD. V was clipped by 0 bases and J by 4 bases; unmatched bases: 2. The CDR3 loop is CAISESLAGGYNEQFF. CDR3 nucleotide sequence: TGTGCCATCAGTGAGTCTTTAGCGGGGGGGTACAATGAGCAGTTCTTC.

The chain carries TRBV19 and TRBJ2-7; possibly TRBD1 for D (6 bases). CDR1 is LNHDA, CDR2 SQIVND, per germline (reference sequence). V lost 5 bases and J lost 2, with 13 bases in between. This CDR3 comprises 14 residues. The CDR3 reads CASSLDTGPYEQYF. CDR3 nucleotide sequence: TGTGCCAGTAGTCTCGACACAGGGCCCTACGAGCAGTACTTC. The variable domain in full, with the rest retrieved from reference TRBV19 and TRBJ2-7, is DGGITQSPKYLFRKEGQNVTLSCEQNLNHDAMYWYRQDPGQGLRLIYYSQIVNDFQKGDIAEGYSVSREKKESFPLTVTSAQKNPTAFYLCASSLDTGPYEQYFGPGTRLTVT.

V usage is TRBV19 and J usage is TRBJ2-7; D is undetermined. The CDR3 loop spans 14 amino acids. Germline CDR1 and CDR2: LNHDA and SQIVND (reference sequence). V was clipped by 8 bases and J by 0 bases, with 14 bases between them. CDR3 protein: CASAAAVSSYEQYF. CDR3 DNA: TGTGCCAGTGCCGCGGCGGTGAGCTCCTACGAGCAGTACTTC.

The DNA for the CDR3 is TGTGCCAGCAGGACGGGTAGCGGGAGAGATACGCAGTATTTT. Encoded protein: CASRTGSGRDTQYF. V is TRBV6-5 and J is TRBJ2-3; 9 bases are a match to TRBD2. The CDR3 sequence is 14 residues long. Germline-derived CDR1 and CDR2 are MNHEY and SVGAGI. Losses at the gene ends were 6 bases for V and 5 bases for J; bases not matched to a gene: 6.

CDR3 protein: CASSITWQAAYEQYF. The CDR3 region has the DNA TGTGCCAGTAGTATCACTTGGCAGGCCGCCTACGAGCAGTACTTC. The V call is TRBV19, the J call TRBJ2-7; D is undetermined. In germline, CDR1 is LNHDA, CDR2 SQIVND (reference sequence). With 3 bases removed from V and 2 bases from J, the gap between germline ends came to 14 bases. The CDR3 has 15 amino acids.

The V call is TRBV7-9, the J call TRBJ2-3; TRBD2 agrees at 11 bases. Germline CDR1 and CDR2: SEHNR and FQNEAQ (reference sequence). This CDR3 comprises 16 residues. The V and J ends lost 5 bases and 4 bases, in that order; junction bases with no gene match: 8. CDR3 DNA: TGTGCCAGCAGCCCCAGACTAGCGGGATTGGCAGATACGCAGTATTTT. Protein product: CASSPRLAGLADTQYF.

The gene calls are TRBV27 and TRBJ1-1; TRBD1 is a possible D gene (6 bases). Trimming left V 3 bases short and J 8 bases short, with 13 bases between. The CDR3 sequence is 13 residues long. Germline V CDR1 and CDR2: MNHEY, SMNVEV (reference sequence). DNA for the CDR3: TGTGCCAGCAGTTTTGGCCTCCAGGGGGAAGCTTTCTTT. As protein: CASSFGLQGEAFF.

This clone has a single count. The V and J genes are TRBV5-4 and TRBJ1-4, with 12 bases that match TRBD1. The CDR3 sequence is 15 residues long. The V segment lost 3 bases and the J segment 7 bases; nucleotides outside the gene matches: 4. Germline loops: CDR1 SGHNT, CDR2 YYREEE (reference sequence). The CDR3 sequence is CASSSWDRGLEKLFF. For the CDR3, the DNA is TGTGCCAGCAGCTCCTGGGACAGGGGGCTTGAAAAACTGTTTTTT.

The chain recombines TRBV13 with TRBJ2-3; D is ambiguous. This CDR3 comprises 14 residues. Germline V CDR1 and CDR2: PRHDT, FYEKMQ (reference sequence). V lost 0 bases to trimming and J lost 6 bases, with 10 bases between them. Here the CDR3 DNA reads TGTGCCAGCAGCTTAGGAGGGTTGGTGGATACGCAGTATTTT. This codes for CASSLGGLVDTQYF.

Notes on this clone: Other DNA sequences of this sample code for an identical CDR3. The J gene is TRBJ1-1, the V gene TRBV9; D is possibly TRBD1 (6 bases). V lost 7 bases, J lost 4 bases, and 14 bases lay in between. Per germline, CDR1 SGDLS and CDR2 YYNGEE. The CDR3 length is 13 residues. In nucleotides, the CDR3 is TGTGCCAGCTCGTCAGGGGCCGGCACTGAAGCTTTCTTT. Translation: CASSSGAGTEAFF.

The rearrangement uses TRBV6-5 and TRBJ2-7, with 8 bases lining up with TRBD1. The V and J ends lost 6 bases and 2 bases, in that order; junction bases with no gene match: 9. The germline V gene encodes CDR1 MNHEY and CDR2 SVGAGI. The CDR3 has 15 amino acids. The CDR3 loop reads CASSPRDRRPYEQYF. The CDR3, as DNA: TGTGCCAGCAGCCCCCGGGACAGGCGCCCCTACGAGCAGTACTTC.

This clone was recorded only once. The rearrangement links TRBV7-2 to TRBJ2-3; 7 bases are a match to TRBD2. V shed 4 bases and J 4 bases; nucleotides not matched to a gene: 20. The V gene's germline CDR1 is SGHTA and CDR2 FQGNSA. The CDR3 extends over 19 amino acids. The CDR3 DNA reads as TGTGCCAGCAGCTCTTATACAACCGGGGCGGGAGAAGGGGCAGATACGCAGTATTTT. Translation gives CASSSYTTGAGEGADTQYF.

The chain uses TRBV4-1 and TRBJ2-7; D not resolved. Trimming removed 1 base from V and 5 bases from J, with 9 bases in between. Germline V gene lookup returns CDR1 MGHRA and CDR2 YSYEKL. The CDR3 is made up of 13 amino acids. The CDR3 coding sequence is TGCGCCAGCAGCCAAGGGTACTGGGACGAGCAGTACTTC. It encodes CASSQGYWDEQYF.

The chain recombines TRBV19 with TRBJ2-2; 8 bases fit TRBD2. This CDR3 is 16 amino acids long. With 3 bases clipped from V and 4 bases from J, the junction kept 7 bases outside the gene matches. Per germline, CDR1 LNHDA and CDR2 SQIVND (reference sequence). The CDR3 sequence is CASSMLSGGPTGELFF. The CDR3 DNA sequence: TGTGCCAGTAGTATGTTAAGCGGGGGACCCACCGGGGAGCTGTTTTTT.

The chain combines TRBV9 with TRBJ2-5; no clear D gene. The germline CDR1 and CDR2 sequences are SGDLS and YYNGEE. Trimming shortened V by 0 bases and J by 4 bases, and 7 bases separated the two germline ends. This CDR3 is 13 amino acids long. This CDR3 reads CASSVEPAETQYF. CDR3 nucleotides: TGTGCCAGCAGCGTAGAGCCAGCAGAGACCCAGTACTTC.

The CDR3 DNA is TGTGCCAGCAGTCCCCTGGGCGGGGGGGCAGATACGCAGTATTTT. Amino acids: CASSPLGGGADTQYF. This chain links TRBV6-5 with TRBJ2-3, with 9 positions matching TRBD2. V lost 5 bases to trimming and J lost 4 bases; unmatched junction nucleotides: 7. Germline CDR1 MNHEY, CDR2 SVGAGI. This CDR3 region has 15 residues.

The CDR3 here is CASSPTGQGNEKLFF. CDR3 DNA sequence: TGTGCCAGCAGCCCGACTGGACAGGGTAACGAAAAACTGTTTTTT. J is TRBJ1-4 and V is TRBV5-6; 8 nucleotides agree with TRBD1. V trimming: 4 bases; J trimming: 8 bases; junction bases outside the gene matches: 10. CDR1 is SGHDT, CDR2 YYEEEE, per germline. The CDR3 sequence is 15 residues long.

The chain carries TRBV4-3 and TRBJ2-5; D not certain. The CDR3 is 13 residues long. Deletions cut 1 base from V and 5 bases from J, with 8 bases between. The germline gives CDR1 LGHNA, CDR2 YSLEER. This CDR3 reads CASSQVVWETQYF. The DNA for the CDR3 is TGCGCCAGCAGCCAAGTGGTGTGGGAGACCCAGTACTTC.